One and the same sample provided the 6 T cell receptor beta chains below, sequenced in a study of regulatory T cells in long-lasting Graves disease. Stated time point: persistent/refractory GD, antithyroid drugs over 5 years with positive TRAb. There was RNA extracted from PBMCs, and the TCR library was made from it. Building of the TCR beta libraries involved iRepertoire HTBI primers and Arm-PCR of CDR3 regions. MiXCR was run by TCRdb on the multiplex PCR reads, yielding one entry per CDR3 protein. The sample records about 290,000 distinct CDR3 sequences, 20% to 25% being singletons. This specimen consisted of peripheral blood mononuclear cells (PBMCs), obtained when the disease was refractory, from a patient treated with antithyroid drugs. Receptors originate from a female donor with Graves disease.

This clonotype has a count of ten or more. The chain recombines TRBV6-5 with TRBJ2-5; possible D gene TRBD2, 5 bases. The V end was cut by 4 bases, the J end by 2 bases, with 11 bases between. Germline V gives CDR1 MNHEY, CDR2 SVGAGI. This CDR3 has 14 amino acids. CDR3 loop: CASSSGGYQETQYF. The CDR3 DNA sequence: TGTGCCAGCAGTTCAGGCGGGTATCAAGAGACCCAGTACTTC.

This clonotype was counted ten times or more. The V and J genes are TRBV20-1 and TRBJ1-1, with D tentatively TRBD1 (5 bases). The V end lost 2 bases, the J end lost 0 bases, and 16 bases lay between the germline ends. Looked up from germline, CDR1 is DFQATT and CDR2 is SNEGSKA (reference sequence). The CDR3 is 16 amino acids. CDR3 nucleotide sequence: TGCAGTGCTAGAAGCGGTGGGGGTGACATGAACACTGAAGCTTTCTTT. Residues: CSARSGGGDMNTEAFF.

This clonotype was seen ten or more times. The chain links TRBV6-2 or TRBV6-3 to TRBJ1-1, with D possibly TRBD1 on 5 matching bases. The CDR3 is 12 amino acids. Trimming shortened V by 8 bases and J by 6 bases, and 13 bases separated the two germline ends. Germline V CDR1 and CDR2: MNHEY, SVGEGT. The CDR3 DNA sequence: TGTGCCAGCGGGACGGGCGGATCTGAAGCTTTCTTT. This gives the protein CASGTGGSEAFF.

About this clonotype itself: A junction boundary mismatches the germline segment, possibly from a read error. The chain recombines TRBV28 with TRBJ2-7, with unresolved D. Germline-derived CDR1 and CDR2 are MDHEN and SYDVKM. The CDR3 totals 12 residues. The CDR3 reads CAGSDNPYEQYF. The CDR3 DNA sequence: TGTGCCGGCAGTGATAACCCCTACGAGCAGTACTTC.

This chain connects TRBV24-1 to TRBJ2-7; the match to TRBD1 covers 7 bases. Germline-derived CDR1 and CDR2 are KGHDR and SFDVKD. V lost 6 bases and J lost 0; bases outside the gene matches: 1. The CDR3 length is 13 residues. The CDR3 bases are TGTGCCACCAGTAGGACAGGCTCCTACGAGCAGTACTTC. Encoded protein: CATSRTGSYEQYF.

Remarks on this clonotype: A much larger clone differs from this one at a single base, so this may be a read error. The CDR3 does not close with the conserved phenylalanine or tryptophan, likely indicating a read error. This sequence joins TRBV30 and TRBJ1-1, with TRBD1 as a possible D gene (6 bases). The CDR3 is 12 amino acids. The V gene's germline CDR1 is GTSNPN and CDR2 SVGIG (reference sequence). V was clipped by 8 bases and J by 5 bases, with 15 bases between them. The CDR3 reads CAHRDYGTEAFI. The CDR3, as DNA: TGTGCCCACAGGGACTATGGGACTGAAGCTTTCATT.